These T cell receptor beta chains were read from a single sample in a study of vaccination and CD4 T cells after COVID-19. Each CDR3 protein gets one entry after TCRdb re-called the PCR reads with MiXCR. Of around 19,000 distinct CDR3 sequences listed, about 56% are singletons. These receptors' antigens are unknown. Sequencing was performed on CD4+ T cells from blood, cultured in vitro. The receptors shown here come from a human donor who had recovered from COVID-19. Both conserved end residues are part of each CDR3. The D gene is left open where the match is weak. Not all rows give a size; the values are once, few, many and, for expanded clones, a class.

>TRBJ1-2|.|TRBV20-1|few
CSASSGQGDYGYTF
TGCAGTGCTAGCTCAGGGCAGGGAGACTATGGCTACACCTTC
>TRBJ2-2|.|TRBV30|few
CAWSPPPGELFF
TGTGCCTGGAGTCCCCCTCCCGGGGAGCTGTTTTTT
>TRBJ2-1|.|TRBV24-1|few
CATSALPPGDYNEQFF
TGTGCCACCAGTGCTTTGCCCCCGGGGGACTACAATGAGCAGTTCTTC
>TRBJ2-3|.|TRBV20-1|large
CSAEAQGRPDTQYF
TGCAGTGCTGAGGCACAGGGTCGGCCAGATACGCAGTATTTT
>TRBJ2-2|TRBD2|TRBV4-2|.
CASSRRGASGTGELFF
TGTGCCAGCAGCCGCAGAGGGGCTAGCGGCACCGGGGAGCTGTTTTTT
>TRBJ1-6|.|TRBV18|once
CASSPLQGADSPLHF
TGTGCCAGCTCACCACTACAGGGTGCGGATTCACCCCTCCACTTT
>TRBJ2-7|TRBD2|TRBV6-1|.
CATRGQREASYEQYF
TGTGCCACCCGAGGGCAGCGGGAGGCCTCCTACGAGCAGTACTTC
>TRBJ1-5|.|TRBV18|.
CASSPEEDQPQHF
TGTGCCAGCTCACCGGAGGAAGATCAGCCCCAGCATTTT
>TRBJ1-1|.|TRBV7-9|.
CASSPPIMNTEAFF
TGTGCCAGCAGCCCCCCCATCATGAACACTGAAGCTTTCTTT
>TRBJ2-5|.|TRBV6-1|few
CASSNRLAPQETQYF
TGTGCCAGCAGTAACCGACTGGCCCCACAAGAGACCCAGTACTTC
>TRBJ2-7|.|TRBV2|.
CASIAGQSAYEQYF
TGTGCCAGCATCGCGGGACAGTCGGCCTACGAGCAGTACTTC
>TRBJ1-1|.|TRBV7-9|few
CASSFSVNTEAFF
TGTGCCAGCAGCTTCTCCGTGAACACTGAAGCTTTCTTT
>TRBJ1-2|TRBD1|TRBV5-1|.
CASSFTGTGDGYTF
TGCGCCAGCAGCTTCACCGGGACAGGGGATGGCTACACCTTC